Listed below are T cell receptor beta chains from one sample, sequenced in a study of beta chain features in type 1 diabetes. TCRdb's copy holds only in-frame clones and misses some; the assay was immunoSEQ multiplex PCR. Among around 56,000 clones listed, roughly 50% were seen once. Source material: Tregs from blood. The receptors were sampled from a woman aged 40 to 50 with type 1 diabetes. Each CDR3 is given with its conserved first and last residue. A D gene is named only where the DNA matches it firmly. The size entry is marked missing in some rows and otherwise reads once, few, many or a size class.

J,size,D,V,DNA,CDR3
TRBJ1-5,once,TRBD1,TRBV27,TGTACCAGCAAATCCAGGGGGCTCCTTAGCAATCAGCCCCAGCATTTT,CTSKSRGLLSNQPQHF
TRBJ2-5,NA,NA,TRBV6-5,TGTGCCAGCAGTTACTCGCATACAGGGATTACGACCCAGTACTTC,CASSYSHTGITTQYF
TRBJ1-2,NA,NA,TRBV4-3,TGCGCCAGCAGCCAAGATTTAAACAGCAACTATGGCTACACCTTC,CASSQDLNSNYGYTF
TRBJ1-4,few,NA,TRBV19,TGTGCCAGTAGTGATACAGCTCCCGGGGATGAAAAACTGTTTTTT,CASSDTAPGDEKLFF
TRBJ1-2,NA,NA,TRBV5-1,TGCGCCAGCAGCCTGGGGGCAGGGGATAACTATGGCTACACCTTC,CASSLGAGDNYGYTF
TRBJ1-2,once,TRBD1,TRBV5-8,TGTGCCAGCAGCTTCGGGGACAGCCCGAACTATGGCTACACCTTC,CASSFGDSPNYGYTF
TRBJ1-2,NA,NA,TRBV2,TGTGCCAGCAGTAGCGGGACTATAGATGGCTACACCTTC,CASSSGTIDGYTF
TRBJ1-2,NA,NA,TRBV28,TGTGCCAGCAGTTTGTGGGGCTCTGGCTACACCTTC,CASSLWGSGYTF
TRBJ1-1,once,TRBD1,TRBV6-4,TGTGCCAGCAGTGTTGGGACAGGGAAGTTAGCTTTCTTT,CASSVGTGKLAFF
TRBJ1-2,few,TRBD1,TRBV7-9,TGTGCCAGCAGCTTAGCGCCGACAGGGAACTATGGCTACACCTTC,CASSLAPTGNYGYTF
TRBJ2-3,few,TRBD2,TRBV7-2,TGTGCCAGCAGCCCACCCTATCGGGAGGGATTAGATACGCAGTATTTT,CASSPPYREGLDTQYF
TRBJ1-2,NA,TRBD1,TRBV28,TGTGCCAGCAGCGGGACAGGGGTTCATGGCTACACCTTC,CASSGTGVHGYTF
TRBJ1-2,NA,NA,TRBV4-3,TGCGCCAGCAGCCAAGGACAGTACTATGGCTACACCTTC,CASSQGQYYGYTF
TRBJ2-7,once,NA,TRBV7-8,TGTGCCAGCAGCTTACCTCGCTCCTACGAGCAGTACTTC,CASSLPRSYEQYF
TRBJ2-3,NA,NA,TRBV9,TGTGCCAGCAGCGTTGGGCGGACAGTCCCCTACACAGATACGCAGTATTTT,CASSVGRTVPYTDTQYF
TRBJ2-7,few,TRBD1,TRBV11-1,TGTGCCAGCAGCCGTTGGACAGGGGGAAGCTCCTACGAGCAGTACTTC,CASSRWTGGSSYEQYF
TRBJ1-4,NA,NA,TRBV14,TGTGCCAGCAGCCGCCGGGCCCAGGGGGAAAAACTGTTTTTT,CASSRRAQGEKLFF
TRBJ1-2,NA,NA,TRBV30,TGTGCCTGGAGTGTTCCCCTGGCAGCGGGTGGCTACACCTTC,CAWSVPLAAGGYTF
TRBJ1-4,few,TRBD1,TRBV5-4,TGTGCCAGCAGCTCAGGGGGATGGACTAATGAAAAACTGTTTTTT,CASSSGGWTNEKLFF
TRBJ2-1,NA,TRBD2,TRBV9,TGTGCCAGCAGCCCTACCCCGGGGCTAGCGGGTAATGAGCAGTTCTTC,CASSPTPGLAGNEQFF
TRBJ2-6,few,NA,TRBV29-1,TGCAGCGTTGAATCCACCACGGGCTCTGGGGCCAACGTCCTGACTTTC,CSVESTTGSGANVLTF